This T cell receptor (beta chain) was captured in a study of blood T cell repertoires in COVID-19. The overall study: T cells, B-cell-depleted T cells, or PBMCs supplied cDNA or gDNA.

Assay used: immunoSEQ multiplex PCR; TCRdb lists only in-frame clones, some missing. The sample has 290,000 or so clones, around 90% seen once. Germline values: CDR1 SGHAT, CDR2 FQNNGV. V shed 0 bases, J shed 4 bases, and the junction held 9 bases outside the gene matches. The CDR3 is 18 residues long. The clonotype originates from a man between 18 and 35 years old with active or convalescent COVID-19. Sequencing input: peripheral blood. This chain links TRBV11-2 with TRBJ1-6; 7 bases line up with TRBD1. The CDR3 DNA reads TGTGCCAGCAGCTTAGAACCAAACGGACAGGATTATAATTCACCCCTCCACTTT. Protein product: CASSLEPNGQDYNSPLHF.